This T cell receptor beta chain derives from a study of TIL therapy for anti-PD-1-resistant metastatic lung cancer (dated by TCRdb to 2020 to 2022). Regarding the research as a whole: Tumors were harvested before any PD-1/PD-L1 blockade; patients then received nivolumab, and those progressing received lymphodepletion, expanded TIL infusion and IL-2. A median non-synonymous tumor mutation burden of approximately 1.4 mutations per megabase was determined across the cohort by whole-exome sequencing. T cell receptor beta sequencing of tumor and peripheral blood was used to follow clonotypes across the tumor, the expanded TIL product and serial blood samples. Enrolled patients had a median age of around 56 years (range about 35-80) and a median tumor PD-L1 proportion score of 6%. The cohort was predominantly lung adenocarcinoma, with several EGFR-mutant and two ALK-rearranged tumors, and half of patients were current or former smokers.

In the germline V gene (reference sequence), CDR1 corresponds to LNHNV and CDR2 to YYDKDF. The germline ends are 10 bases apart after V is trimmed by 3 bases and J by 10 bases. The CDR3 holds 12 amino acids from the cysteine to the phenylalanine. Solely the CDR3 DNA is kept, with 36 bases framed from the first base. TCR beta CDR3 regions were amplified from genomic DNA by bias-controlled multiplex PCR with the immunoSEQ v3 hsTCRB kit. TCR libraries were sequenced on an Illumina NextSeq 500 to 1.5 million to 2 million read pairs for survey level or about 5-6 million for deep level. The study's own analysis went as follows. V, D and J genes were assigned, non-productive sequences were removed, and clonality was reported by immunoSEQ Analyzer software. Repertoires of infused TIL and blood were compared using productive Simpson clonality and the Morisita overlap index of productive TRB rearrangements. Absolute clonotype counts in blood were estimated as lymphocyte count times CD3+ fraction times the clone's productive frequency. As stored in TCRdb, this immuneACCESS dataset retains in-frame rearrangements with V and J assigned. A fraction of the clones does not appear; measured against another copy, unresolved V genes explain less than half of the discrepancy, and the remainder lacks a known reason. For V, J and clone size, that table is used; D and trimming come from the DNA. Here the sample has approximately 22,000 clones; 70% to 80% occur a single time. Approximately 2% of the sample belongs to the ten largest clones.

The time point label on this specimen signifies: pre-treatment sample, taken before nivolumab and TIL therapy. Adults with stage 4 NSCLC were enrolled from late 2017 to January 2020 in a dual-center phase I trial. The samples were obtained from a phase I trial that was single-arm and open-label and tested tumor-infiltrating lymphocyte therapy combined with nivolumab in advanced non-small cell lung cancer. Mononuclear cells from blood collected in EDTA tubes were isolated on a Ficoll gradient and snap-frozen as pellets, and DNA was then extracted using a Qiagen mini-prep kit. On the study overall, not on this receptor specifically: The baseline peripheral repertoire was partially replaced by infused TIL clonotypes, which then decayed over months, and persistence showed no apparent association with response. The cohort was highly selected, with more treatment-naive, never-smoker and oncogene-addicted patients than typical, limiting generalizability. The study protocol defined all tumor marker inferences as exploratory.

This clone appeared once. Its antigen is unknown. Base qualities are missing; no much larger clone stands one base away. The clonotype originates from a person between 25 and 79 years old with non-small cell lung cancer. The chain employs TRBV15 and TRBJ2-1; a weak D assignment points to TRBD1 (6 bases agree). The sample consisted of blood, taken at baseline. The nucleotide sequence is given as TGTGCCACCAGCAGGAACAGGGAAGAGCAGTTCTTC. This translates into CATSRNREEQFF. With the rest looked up from the reference TRBV15 and TRBJ2-1 genes rather than sequenced, the full variable domain is DAMVIQNPRYQVTQFGKPVTLSCSQTLNHNVMYWYQQKSSQAPKLLFHYYDKDFNNEADTPDNFQSRRPNTSFCFLDIRSPGLGDTAMYLCATSRNREEQFFGPGTRLTVL.